This T cell receptor (beta chain) was profiled in a study of neoadjuvant nivolumab and ipilimumab in lung cancer. Here immunoSEQ multiplex PCR was the method, and the copy in TCRdb shows in-frame clones only, minus some. The sample lists 5,500 to 7,500 clones; around 69% were seen once. The junction had 11 bases not matched to a gene; V was cut back by 5 bases and J by 4 bases. The germline gives CDR1 SGHVS, CDR2 FQNEAQ. The CDR3 contains 16 residues. This chain uses TRBV7-8 with TRBJ1-2; the match to TRBD1 covers 9 bases. The TCR comes from an adult with non-small cell lung cancer. The specimen comprised tumor tissue, sampled after neoadjuvant nivolumab, alone or with ipilimumab, at or shortly before surgery. CDR3 region: CASSLNRGLRFYGYTF. The CDR3, as DNA: TGTGCCAGCAGCCTCAACAGGGGGCTAAGATTCTATGGCTACACCTTC.